What follows are 17 T cell receptor beta chains derived from one specimen sequenced in a study of shared clonotypes between healthy human individuals (dated by TCRdb to 2020 to 2021). Receptor libraries were prepared by the immunoSEQ multiplex PCR assay. Not all clones reach the TCRdb copy of this immuneACCESS table, which keeps in-frame sequences only. Checked studies attribute under half of the gap to unresolved V genes and leave the rest unexplained. The sample table contains about 2.4 million clones; only one count was recorded for approximately 94% of them. 0.36% of the sample goes to the ten largest clones. Sample: naive CD4+ T cells from PBMCs. The label giving this sample's cell subset or site can be read as: CD45RA+ positively selected. These receptors all stem from a man in his late teens or twenties in good health. Some clones in this sample may be carry-over from other donors' samples.

The J gene is TRBJ2-3, the V gene TRBV2; D tentatively reads TRBD1 or TRBD2 (5 bases each). Deletions cut 7 bases from V and 1 base from J, with 12 bases between. The CDR3 totals 14 residues. Germline lookup yields CDR1 SNHLY and CDR2 FYNNEI. CDR3 nucleotides: TGTGCCAGCAAGACAGTCGGGGGCACAGATACGCAGTATTTT. This translates into CASKTVGGTDTQYF.

The rearrangement uses TRBV10-3 and TRBJ1-3, with D maybe TRBD1 (5 bases). There are 13 residues in the CDR3. Per the germline V gene, CDR1 is ENHRY and CDR2 is SYGVKD. V lost 8 bases and J 4 bases, leaving 12 bases between the germline ends. CDR3 residues: CAIGGVGGNTIYF. The CDR3 DNA reads TGTGCCATCGGAGGGGTAGGGGGAAACACCATATATTTT.

The V and J genes are TRBV30 and TRBJ2-1; no clear D. The CDR3 length is 12 residues. V gave up 2 bases and J gave up 15 bases, with 17 bases separating them. From germline, CDR1 is GTSNPN and CDR2 SVGIG (reference sequence). The chain's CDR3 is CAWSQRTSGWFF. In DNA, the CDR3 is TGTGCCTGGAGTCAACGGACCTCAGGATGGTTCTTC.

The chain joins TRBV5-1 to TRBJ1-1, with D maybe TRBD1 (6 bases). V was cut by 3 bases and J by 11 bases, with 14 bases left in between. The CDR3 is made up of 12 amino acids. The germline V gene encodes CDR1 SGHRS and CDR2 YFSETQ. For the CDR3, the DNA is TGCGCCAGCAGCTCCACGGTCGGGGGCGCTTTCTTT. Protein: CASSSTVGGAFF.

The V and J genes are TRBV5-4 and TRBJ1-1, with 11 bases matching TRBD1. CDR3 length: 16 amino acids. The V gene end was trimmed by 2 bases and the J gene end by 5 bases; junction bases not matched to a gene: 8. CDR1 is SGHNT and CDR2 is YYREEE in the germline V gene (reference sequence). The CDR3 reads CASSLPPGQGETEAFF. CDR3 DNA sequence: TGTGCCAGCAGCTTACCCCCGGGACAGGGGGAAACTGAAGCTTTCTTT.

The rearrangement uses TRBV6-1 and TRBJ2-7, with 7 positions matching TRBD1. The CDR3 is 13 amino acids. Germline V gene lookup returns CDR1 MNHNS and CDR2 SASEGT. Unmatched junction bases numbered 10, after V lost 10 bases and J lost 4 bases. The CDR3 DNA is TGTGCCACCGGACGACAGGGCGGTTACGAGCAGTACTTC. Translation: CATGRQGGYEQYF.

The genes are TRBV19 and TRBJ2-2; 11 nucleotides align to TRBD2. The length of the CDR3 is 16 residues. Germline CDR1 and CDR2: LNHDA and SQIVND (reference sequence). The junction had 5 bases not matched to a gene; V was cut back by 4 bases and J by 4 bases. This chain's CDR3 is CASSTTSGRLTGELFF. For the CDR3, the DNA is TGTGCCAGTAGTACAACTAGCGGGAGACTCACCGGGGAGCTGTTTTTT. Using reference TRBV19 and TRBJ2-2 for the parts outside the CDR3, the full variable domain is DGGITQSPKYLFRKEGQNVTLSCEQNLNHDAMYWYRQDPGQGLRLIYYSQIVNDFQKGDIAEGYSVSREKKESFPLTVTSAQKNPTAFYLCASSTTSGRLTGELFFGEGSRLTVL.

The CDR3 region is CASSLQGASGANVLTF. CDR3 coding DNA: TGTGCCAGCAGTTTACAGGGAGCCTCTGGGGCCAACGTCCTGACTTTC. The V call is TRBV28, the J call TRBJ2-6; D might be TRBD1 or TRBD2, each matching 5 bases. V was cut by 2 bases and J by 0 bases, with 8 bases left in between. This CDR3 contains 16 residues. The germline gives CDR1 MDHEN, CDR2 SYDVKM. The full variable domain, rest sourced from reference TRBV28 and TRBJ2-6, is DVKVTQSSRYLVKRTGEKVFLECVQDMDHENMFWYRQDPGLGLRLIYFSYDVKMKEKGDIPEGYSVSREKKERFSLILESASTNQTSMYLCASSLQGASGANVLTFGAGSRLTVL.

The rearrangement joins TRBV7-6 to TRBJ2-3; D remains ambiguous. The V end lost 4 bases, the J end lost 2 bases, and 13 bases lay between the germline ends. The CDR3 length is 15 residues. Germline CDR1 SGHVS, CDR2 FNYEAQ. Here the CDR3 reads CASSSDRWITDTQYF. The CDR3 nucleotides read TGTGCCAGCAGCTCGGACCGCTGGATCACAGATACGCAGTATTTT. Based on the CDR3 plus reference TRBV7-6 and TRBJ2-3, the full variable domain is GAGVSQSPRYKVTKRGQDVALRCDPISGHVSLYWYRQALGQGPEFLTYFNYEAQQDKSGLPNDRFSAERPEGSISTLTIQRTEQRDSAMYRCASSSDRWITDTQYFGPGTRLTVL.

V and J are TRBV18 and TRBJ1-4, with no clear D. Germline values: CDR1 KGHSH, CDR2 LQKENI. V lost 8 bases, J lost 3 bases, and 19 bases lay in between. This CDR3 contains 16 residues. The CDR3 spells CASTDTYGDPNEKLFF. The CDR3 nucleotides are TGTGCCAGCACCGATACGTACGGAGACCCTAATGAAAAACTGTTTTTT.

J is TRBJ1-1 and V is TRBV10-3; D possibly corresponds to TRBD1 (5 bases). V lost 8 bases and J 4 bases, leaving 14 bases between the germline ends. The germline CDR1 and CDR2 sequences are ENHRY and SYGVKD. The CDR3 covers 13 residues. CDR3 residues: CAILSTGGTEAFF. The CDR3 region has the DNA TGTGCCATCCTTTCCACGGGGGGCACTGAAGCTTTCTTT.

This chain links TRBV28 with TRBJ2-5; possible D gene TRBD2, 6 bases. Germline V gives CDR1 MDHEN, CDR2 SYDVKM. With 3 bases removed from V and 5 bases from J, the gap between germline ends came to 22 bases. This CDR3 region has 17 residues. The CDR3: CASSFRTGANLVETQYF. In DNA form, the CDR3 reads TGTGCCAGCAGTTTTCGAACGGGAGCCAACCTGGTCGAGACCCAGTACTTC.

The chain employs TRBV5-1 and TRBJ2-1; 9 bases agree with TRBD2. V lost 3 bases to trimming and J lost 12 bases; unmatched junction nucleotides: 10. Germline assignment: CDR1 SGHRS and CDR2 YFSETQ. The CDR3 consists of 14 residues. DNA of the CDR3: TGCGCCAGCAGCTCGACTAGCGGAGGGGAGGGGCAGTTCTTC. Its protein product is CASSSTSGGEGQFF.

This chain links TRBV5-4 with TRBJ2-1; no definite D call. V was clipped by 0 bases and J by 5 bases, with 12 bases between them. Germline CDR1 and CDR2: SGHNT and YYREEE (reference sequence). The CDR3 contains 15 residues. The CDR3 DNA sequence: TGTGCCAGCAGCTTGGCCAGTGCCAACAACAATGAGCAGTTCTTC. Its protein product is CASSLASANNNEQFF.

Concerning this clone: This specimen includes other DNA sequences encoding the same CDR3. The chain is built from TRBV5-1 and TRBJ2-7; no firm D call. V gave up 0 bases and J gave up 3 bases, with 10 bases separating them. Per germline, CDR1 SGHRS and CDR2 YFSETQ. The CDR3 runs to 14 residues. The CDR3 spells CASSLVSANYEQYF. Written as DNA, the CDR3 is TGCGCCAGCAGCTTGGTGTCAGCCAACTACGAGCAGTACTTC.

The gene calls are TRBV6-5 and TRBJ2-7; 8 bases are a match to TRBD2. CDR1 is MNHEY and CDR2 is SVGAGI in the germline V gene. The CDR3 is made up of 15 amino acids. The J segment lost 0 bases and the V segment lost 6 bases, leaving 7 bases of the junction unmatched. CDR3 DNA: TGTGCCAGCAGGATTGGAACTAGCGGCTCCTACGAGCAGTACTTC. Translating it yields CASRIGTSGSYEQYF.

The chain uses TRBV30 and TRBJ1-1, with D possibly being TRBD1 (6 bases). The CDR3 covers 13 residues. CDR1 GTSNPN and CDR2 SVGIG come from the germline V gene (reference sequence). V lost 1 base, J lost 9 bases, and 15 bases lay in between. This CDR3 reads CAWSAYAGQQAFF. The CDR3 DNA reads as TGTGCCTGGAGTGCGTACGCCGGACAGCAAGCTTTCTTT.